What follows are 24 T cell receptor beta chains derived from one specimen sequenced in a study of OX40 agonist ivuxolimab in advanced cancers. The assay was immunoSEQ multiplex PCR, and TCRdb's table has in-frame clones only and misses some. This sample has roughly 83,000 clones, with roughly nine tenths found just once. The specimen was CD4+ or CD8+ T cells sorted from blood, collected in a trial of the OX40 agonist ivuxolimab. Receptors originate from an adult with an advanced solid tumor such as melanoma, head and neck, liver or kidney cancer.

V is TRBV4-3 and J is TRBJ2-5; D is uncertain. Near its end, the DNA agrees better with TRBJ2-7, so the J call may be wrong. The CDR3 contains 11 residues. The germline CDR1 and CDR2 sequences are LGHNA and YSLEER. CDR3 nucleotide sequence: TGCGCCAGCAGCCTCGGACGCGAGCAGTACTTC. It codes for CASSLGREQYF.

The chain uses TRBV6-5 and TRBJ1-1; D is unresolved. There are 16 residues in the CDR3. V was cut by 0 bases and J by 7 bases, with 18 bases left in between. Germline V gene data show CDR1 as MNHEY and CDR2 as SVGAGI. The CDR3 bases are TGTGCCAGCAGTTACTCGATCGGGCCCCTAGGGTATGAAGCTTTCTTT. Its protein is CASSYSIGPLGYEAFF.

CDR3 in DNA: TGTGCCAGCGGAAGGACAGGGGGAGTAACTGAAGCTTTCTTT. This codes for CASGRTGGVTEAFF. The chain joins TRBV27 to TRBJ1-1, with 10 bases matching TRBD1. The ends lost 8 bases at V and 5 bases at J; junction bases unmatched: 8. This CDR3 spans 14 amino acids. CDR1 MNHEY and CDR2 SMNVEV come from the germline V gene (reference sequence).

The genes are TRBV15 and TRBJ2-3; 7 positions agree with TRBD2. From germline, CDR1 is LNHNV and CDR2 YYDKDF (reference sequence). The CDR3 has 17 residues. V shed 1 base and J 2 bases; nucleotides not matched to a gene: 9. This CDR3 is CATSRVSGGSPTDTQYF. The CDR3 DNA is TGTGCCACCAGCAGAGTAAGCGGCGGGAGTCCCACAGATACGCAGTATTTT.

This clone was found a few times. The chain has TRBV27 and TRBJ1-5, with 8 bases that match TRBD1. Per germline, CDR1 MNHEY and CDR2 SMNVEV (reference sequence). Trimming took 2 bases from V and 3 from J; bases not matched to a gene: 3. This CDR3 comprises 15 residues. The CDR3 nucleotides are TGTGCCAGCAGTTTAAGGACAGGGTACAATCAGCCCCAGCATTTT. Translation gives CASSLRTGYNQPQHF.

This chain connects TRBV13 to TRBJ2-3, with TRBD2 matching over 8 bases. This CDR3 comprises 16 residues. The V and J ends lost 1 base and 3 bases, in that order; junction bases with no gene match: 6. Germline V gives CDR1 PRHDT, CDR2 FYEKMQ (reference sequence). CDR3 sequence (DNA): TGTGCCAGCAGCTTAGTGACAGCGGGGGAGACAGATACGCAGTATTTT. It specifies CASSLVTAGETDTQYF.

The chain combines TRBV7-3 with TRBJ2-1, with D unresolved. Between the trimmed V and J ends, which lost 1 base and 5 bases, there was a span of 18 bases. Germline V gene sequence: CDR1 SGHTA, CDR2 FQGTGA. The CDR3 consists of 17 residues. CDR3 in DNA: TGTGCCAGCAGCTTAATGGGGTGGGGTACCGGCAACAATGAGCAGTTCTTC. This encodes CASSLMGWGTGNNEQFF.

The CDR3 here is CASSLLTSNQPQHF. The DNA of the CDR3 is TGTGCCAGCAGTTTATTGACTAGCAATCAGCCCCAGCATTTT. The chain carries TRBV28 and TRBJ1-5, with D unresolved. The CDR3 spans 14 residues. Trimming removed 1 base from V and 0 bases from J, with 4 bases in between. CDR1 is MDHEN and CDR2 is SYDVKM in the germline V gene.

The CDR3 nucleotides read TGTGCCAGCAGCCAGGACAGGATGAACACTGAAGCTTTCTTT. Residues: CASSQDRMNTEAFF. The chain combines TRBV4-2 with TRBJ1-1; TRBD1 aligns across 7 bases. Germline loops: CDR1 LGHNA, CDR2 YNFKEQ. The CDR3 consists of 14 residues. The junction had 1 base not matched to a gene; V was cut back by 3 bases and J by 0 bases.

The chain is built from TRBV28 and TRBJ1-4, with D unclear. Per the germline V gene, CDR1 is MDHEN and CDR2 is SYDVKM. V was shortened by 3 bases and J by 4 bases, with 6 bases between the two germline ends. CDR3 size: 13 residues. Here the CDR3 DNA reads TGTGCCAGCAGTTTTGTCCTTAATGAAAAACTGTTTTTT. Its translation: CASSFVLNEKLFF.

The rearrangement joins TRBV11-1 to TRBJ2-3; D not certain. CDR3 length: 16 residues. CDR1 is SGHAT and CDR2 is FQDESV in the germline V gene (reference sequence). V lost 0 bases to trimming and J lost 3 bases, with 13 bases between them. CDR3 nucleotides: TGTGCCAGCAGCTTAGCTACCCTAGTCGTAACAGATACGCAGTATTTT. Amino acid sequence: CASSLATLVVTDTQYF.

The V call is TRBV9, the J call TRBJ1-2; D gene ambiguous. CDR3 length equals 15 residues. V shed 3 bases and J shed 4 bases, with 16 bases lying between them. The germline gives CDR1 SGDLS, CDR2 YYNGEE. The CDR3 DNA sequence: TGTGCCAGCAGCGAAACAATAACCCCTTTCTATGGCTACACCTTC. It yields the protein CASSETITPFYGYTF.

The chain combines TRBV30 with TRBJ1-6, with TRBD1 as a possible D gene (5 bases). The CDR3 covers 13 residues. The germline gives CDR1 GTSNPN, CDR2 SVGIG (reference sequence). V lost 4 bases and J lost 9, with 13 bases in between. The CDR3 reads CAWIGQGSSPLHF. For the CDR3, the DNA is TGTGCCTGGATAGGGCAGGGAAGTTCACCCCTCCACTTT. Variable domain in full (rest from reference TRBV30 and TRBJ1-6): SQTIHQWPATLVQPVGSPLSLECTVEGTSNPNLYWYRQAAGRGLQLLFYSVGIGQISSEVPQNLSASRPQDRQFILSSKKLLLSDSGFYLCAWIGQGSSPLHFGNGTRLTVT.

The chain links TRBV9 to TRBJ2-5, with TRBD2 matching over 7 bases. Germline CDR1 is SGDLS and CDR2 is YYNGEE. Unmatched junction bases numbered 12, after V lost 3 bases and J lost 7 bases. This CDR3 has 15 residues. The CDR3 coding sequence is TGTGCCAGCAGCGCCGGGGGGATGGCCACAGGGACCCAGTACTTC. Translation: CASSAGGMATGTQYF.

The chain links TRBV19 to TRBJ1-5; D is undetermined. This CDR3 has 16 residues. V was trimmed by 2 bases and J by 2 bases, leaving 13 bases between them. The germline V gene encodes CDR1 LNHDA and CDR2 SQIVND (reference sequence). The CDR3 region is CASSIQRLPGNQPQHF. The DNA of the CDR3 is TGTGCCAGTAGTATACAGCGACTGCCTGGCAATCAGCCCCAGCATTTT. Filled out from reference TRBV19 and TRBJ1-5, the complete variable domain reads DGGITQSPKYLFRKEGQNVTLSCEQNLNHDAMYWYRQDPGQGLRLIYYSQIVNDFQKGDIAEGYSVSREKKESFPLTVTSAQKNPTAFYLCASSIQRLPGNQPQHFGDGTRLSIL.

V gene TRBV28 combines with J gene TRBJ1-1; D call uncertain. The V end lost 4 bases, the J end lost 1 base, and 10 bases lay between the germline ends. The germline gives CDR1 MDHEN, CDR2 SYDVKM. This CDR3 has 14 amino acids. Here the CDR3 DNA reads TGTGCCAGCAGTTATAGTCGGGGGAACACTGAAGCTTTCTTT. Its translation is CASSYSRGNTEAFF.

The chain joins TRBV9 to TRBJ2-3; D unresolved. With 0 bases removed from V and 4 bases from J, the gap between germline ends came to 6 bases. The CDR3 has 13 residues. Germline assignment: CDR1 SGDLS and CDR2 YYNGEE. CDR3: CASSVEFPDTQYF. CDR3 DNA: TGTGCCAGCAGCGTAGAGTTCCCAGATACGCAGTATTTT.

The rearrangement joins TRBV7-9 to TRBJ1-2; 9 bases fit TRBD1. The CDR3 has 14 residues. Germline values: CDR1 SEHNR, CDR2 FQNEAQ (reference sequence). V lost 6 bases, J lost 4 bases, and 6 bases stayed unmatched. The CDR3 protein is CASRGTGLFYGYTF. In nucleotides, the CDR3 is TGTGCCAGCAGAGGGACAGGGTTATTCTATGGCTACACCTTC.

The chain has TRBV4-3 and TRBJ1-4, with a weak D call TRBD1 (5 bases). Trimming cost V 0 bases and J 8 bases, with 13 bases left between them. Looked up from germline, CDR1 is LGHNA and CDR2 is YSLEER. This CDR3 comprises 15 residues. Here the CDR3 DNA reads TGCGCCAGCAGCCAAGATCGCAGGGTTAGCGAAAAACTGTTTTTT. It encodes CASSQDRRVSEKLFF.

The chain uses TRBV28 and TRBJ1-4; D gene ambiguous. The V gene lost 3 bases and the J gene lost 4 bases, with 12 bases spanning the gap. Germline V gives CDR1 MDHEN, CDR2 SYDVKM. The CDR3 consists of 15 residues. The CDR3 is CASSLFLGDNEKLFF. The CDR3 DNA reads as TGTGCCAGCAGTTTGTTCCTGGGAGATAATGAAAAACTGTTTTTT.

The count of this clone is one. The rearrangement links TRBV10-1 to TRBJ2-1, with no clear D. The CDR3 has 12 residues. Germline CDR1 WNHNN, CDR2 SYGVQD (reference sequence). Trimming took off 5 bases at V and 4 bases at J, with 6 bases between the two ends. This chain's CDR3 is CASSSGYNEQFF. The DNA for the CDR3 is TGCGCCAGCAGTTCCGGGTACAATGAGCAGTTCTTC.

The chain employs TRBV4-1 and TRBJ2-3; D tentatively reads TRBD1 or TRBD2 (5 bases each). CDR1 is MGHRA and CDR2 is YSYEKL in the germline V gene. The V gene lost 0 bases and the J gene lost 4 bases, with 17 bases spanning the gap. This CDR3 comprises 17 residues. The CDR3 is CASSQDGGLLGADTQYF. The CDR3 DNA sequence: TGCGCCAGCAGCCAAGATGGGGGTCTACTCGGAGCAGATACGCAGTATTTT.

The V gene is TRBV4-2, the J gene TRBJ1-2; a possible D gene is TRBD1 (5 bases). Germline assignment: CDR1 LGHNA and CDR2 YNFKEQ. There are 14 residues in the CDR3. Trimming stripped 4 bases from V and 2 bases from J, with 11 bases between. CDR3 in DNA: TGTGCCAGCAGCCCGAATTGGGGGAACTATGGCTACACCTTC. Protein sequence: CASSPNWGNYGYTF.

This sequence joins TRBV9 and TRBJ1-1; D is perhaps TRBD1 (6 bases). The germline gives CDR1 SGDLS, CDR2 YYNGEE. The ends were cut back, 3 bases at V and 10 bases at J, with 19 bases in the middle. This CDR3 has 14 residues. The DNA of the CDR3 is TGTGCCAGCAGCGACGGGGACACGACATTCGGAGCTTTCTTT. Translating gives CASSDGDTTFGAFF.